The clone carrying this T cell receptor (beta chain) was counted many times. The data stem from a study of neurological immune-mediated disorders. TCRdb re-called the 5' RACE reads through MiXCR, storing one row per CDR3 protein. Of about 120,000 distinct CDR3 sequences in the sample, about 3.2% were seen once. This CDR3 has 13 residues. From germline, CDR1 is DFQATT and CDR2 SNEGSKA (reference sequence). V was cut by 0 bases and J by 4 bases, with 8 bases left in between. Sequencing was performed on PBMCs. The receptor was isolated from a woman aged 25-40 years with multiple sclerosis. The rearrangement joins TRBV20-1 to TRBJ2-3; no definite D call. CDR3 nucleotides: TGCAGTGCTAGAGACAGGTGGGCAGATACGCAGTATTTT. Translation gives CSARDRWADTQYF.